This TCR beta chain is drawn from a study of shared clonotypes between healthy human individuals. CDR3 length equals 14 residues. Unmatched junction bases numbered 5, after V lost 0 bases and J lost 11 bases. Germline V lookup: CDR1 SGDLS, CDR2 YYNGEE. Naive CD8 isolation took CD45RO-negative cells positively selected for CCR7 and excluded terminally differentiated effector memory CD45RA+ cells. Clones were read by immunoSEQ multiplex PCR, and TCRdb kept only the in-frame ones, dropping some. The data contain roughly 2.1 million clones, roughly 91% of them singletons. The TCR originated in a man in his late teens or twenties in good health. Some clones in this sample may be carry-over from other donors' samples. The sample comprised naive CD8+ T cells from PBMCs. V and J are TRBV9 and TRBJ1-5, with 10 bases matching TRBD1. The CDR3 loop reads CASSVGGTGETQHF. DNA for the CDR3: TGTGCCAGCAGCGTAGGAGGGACAGGGGAAACCCAGCATTTT.